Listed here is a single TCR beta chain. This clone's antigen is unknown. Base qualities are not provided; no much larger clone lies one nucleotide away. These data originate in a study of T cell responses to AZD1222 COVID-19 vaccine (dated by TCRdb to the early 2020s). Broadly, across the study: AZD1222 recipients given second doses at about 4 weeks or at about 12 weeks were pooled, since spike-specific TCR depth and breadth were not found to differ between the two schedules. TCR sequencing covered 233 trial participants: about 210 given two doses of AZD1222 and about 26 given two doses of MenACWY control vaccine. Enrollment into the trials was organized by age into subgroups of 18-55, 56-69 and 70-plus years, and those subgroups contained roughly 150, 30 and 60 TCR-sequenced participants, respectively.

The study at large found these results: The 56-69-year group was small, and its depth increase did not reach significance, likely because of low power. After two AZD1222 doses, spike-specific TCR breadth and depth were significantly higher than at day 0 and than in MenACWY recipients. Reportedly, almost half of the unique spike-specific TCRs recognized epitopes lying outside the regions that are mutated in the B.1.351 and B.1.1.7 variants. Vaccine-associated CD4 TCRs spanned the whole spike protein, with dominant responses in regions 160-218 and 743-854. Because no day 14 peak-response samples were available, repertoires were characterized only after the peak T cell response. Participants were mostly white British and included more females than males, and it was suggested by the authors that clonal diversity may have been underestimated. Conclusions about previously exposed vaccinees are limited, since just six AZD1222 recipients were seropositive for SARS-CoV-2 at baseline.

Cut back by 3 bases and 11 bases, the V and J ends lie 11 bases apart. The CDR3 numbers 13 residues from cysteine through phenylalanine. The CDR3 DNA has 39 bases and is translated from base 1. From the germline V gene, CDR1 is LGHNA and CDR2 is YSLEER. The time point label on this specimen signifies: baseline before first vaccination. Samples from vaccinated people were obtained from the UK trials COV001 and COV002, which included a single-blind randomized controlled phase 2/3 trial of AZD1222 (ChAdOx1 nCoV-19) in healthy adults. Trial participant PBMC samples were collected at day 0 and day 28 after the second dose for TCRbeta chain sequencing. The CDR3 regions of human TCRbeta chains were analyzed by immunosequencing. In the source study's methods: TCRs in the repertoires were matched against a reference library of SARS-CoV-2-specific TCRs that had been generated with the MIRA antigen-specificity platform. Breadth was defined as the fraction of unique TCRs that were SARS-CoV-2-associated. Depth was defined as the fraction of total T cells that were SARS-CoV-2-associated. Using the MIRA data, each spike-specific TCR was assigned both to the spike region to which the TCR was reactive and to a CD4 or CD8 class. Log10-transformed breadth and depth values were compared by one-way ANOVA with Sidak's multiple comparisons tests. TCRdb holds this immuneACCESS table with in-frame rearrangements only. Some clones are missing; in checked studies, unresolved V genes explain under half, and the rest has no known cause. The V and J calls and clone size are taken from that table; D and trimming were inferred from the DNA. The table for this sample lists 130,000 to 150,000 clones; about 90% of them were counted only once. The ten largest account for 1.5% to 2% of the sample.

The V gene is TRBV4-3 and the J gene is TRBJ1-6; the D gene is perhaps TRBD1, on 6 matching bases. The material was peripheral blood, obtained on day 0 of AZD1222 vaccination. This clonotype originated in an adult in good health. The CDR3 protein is CASSQTQGTPLHF. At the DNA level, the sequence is TGCGCCAGCAGCCAGACACAGGGTACACCCCTCCACTTT.